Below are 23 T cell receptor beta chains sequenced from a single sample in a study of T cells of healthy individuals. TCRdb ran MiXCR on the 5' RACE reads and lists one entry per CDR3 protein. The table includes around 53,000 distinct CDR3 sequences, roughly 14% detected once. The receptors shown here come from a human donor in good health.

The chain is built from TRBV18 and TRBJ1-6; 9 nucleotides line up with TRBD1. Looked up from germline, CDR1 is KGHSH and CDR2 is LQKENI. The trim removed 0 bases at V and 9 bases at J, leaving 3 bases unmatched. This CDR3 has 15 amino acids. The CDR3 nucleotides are TGTGCCAGCTCACCACCGGGGACAGGGAGTTCACCCCTCCACTTT. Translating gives CASSPPGTGSSPLHF.

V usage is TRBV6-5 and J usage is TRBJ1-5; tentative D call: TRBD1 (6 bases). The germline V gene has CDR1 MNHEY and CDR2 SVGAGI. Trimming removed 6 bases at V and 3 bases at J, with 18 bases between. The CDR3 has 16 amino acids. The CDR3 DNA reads TGTGCCAGCAGCCCTCCTACAGGGTCCTCCAATCAGCCCCAGCATTTT. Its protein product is CASSPPTGSSNQPQHF.

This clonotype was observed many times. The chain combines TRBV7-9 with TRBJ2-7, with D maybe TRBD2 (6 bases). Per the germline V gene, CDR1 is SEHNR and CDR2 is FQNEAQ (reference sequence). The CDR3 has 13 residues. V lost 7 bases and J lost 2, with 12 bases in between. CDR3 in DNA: TGTGCCAGCATCCGGGGCGGGACCTACGAGCAGTACTTC. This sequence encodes CASIRGGTYEQYF. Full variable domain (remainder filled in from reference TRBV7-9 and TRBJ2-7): DTGVSQNPRHKITKRGQNVTFRCDPISEHNRLYWYRQTLGQGPEFLTYFQNEAQLEKSRLLSDRFSAERPKGSFSTLEIQRTEQGDSAMYLCASIRGGTYEQYFGPGTRLTVT.

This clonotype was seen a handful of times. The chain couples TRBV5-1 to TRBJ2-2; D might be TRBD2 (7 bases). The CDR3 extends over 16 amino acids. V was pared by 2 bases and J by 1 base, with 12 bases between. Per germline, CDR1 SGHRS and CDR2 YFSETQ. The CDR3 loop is CASSFAGGRNTGELFF. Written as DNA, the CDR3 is TGCGCCAGCAGCTTCGCCGGGGGGCGGAACACCGGGGAGCTGTTTTTT.

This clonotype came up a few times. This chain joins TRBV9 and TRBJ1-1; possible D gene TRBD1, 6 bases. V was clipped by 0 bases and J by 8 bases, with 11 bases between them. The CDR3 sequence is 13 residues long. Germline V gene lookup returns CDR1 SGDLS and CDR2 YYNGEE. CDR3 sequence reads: CASSVGGGQEAFF. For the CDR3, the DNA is TGTGCCAGCAGCGTAGGAGGAGGACAGGAAGCTTTCTTT.

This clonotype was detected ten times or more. The CDR3 nucleotides read TGTGCCAGCAGCTTAGCTCCGGAGAATGAGCAGTTCTTC. Translation gives CASSLAPENEQFF. This chain uses TRBV7-2 with TRBJ2-1; D call uncertain. The CDR3 totals 13 residues. Trimming cost V 0 bases and J 7 bases, with 7 bases left between them. Germline V gene lookup returns CDR1 SGHTA and CDR2 FQGNSA.

CDR3 bases: TGCGCCAGCAGCTTGGGGACAGGGGGCATGGAGACCCAGTACTTC. Translation gives CASSLGTGGMETQYF. The genes are TRBV5-1 and TRBJ2-5; 11 nucleotides agree with TRBD1. The CDR3 is made up of 15 amino acids. CDR1 and CDR2 (germline): SGHRS, YFSETQ. Trimming cost V 0 bases and J 5 bases; bases outside gene matches: 3.

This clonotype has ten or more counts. The CDR3: CSHSTGHIQYF. The DNA of the CDR3 is TGCAGCCACTCGACAGGGCACATTCAGTACTTC. The J gene is TRBJ2-4, the V gene TRBV29-1; 7 bases align to TRBD1. J was trimmed by 8 bases and V by 8 bases; bases with no gene match: 6. The CDR3 consists of 11 residues. In germline, CDR1 is SQVTM, CDR2 ANQGSEA.

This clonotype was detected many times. CDR3 DNA: TGTGCCAGCAGCGTATTGGGGGCAACTAATGAAAAACTGTTTTTT. It yields the protein CASSVLGATNEKLFF. The chain combines TRBV7-2 with TRBJ1-4; the D gene is possibly TRBD1 (5 bases). V was cut by 5 bases and J by 0 bases, with 10 bases left in between. Per the germline V gene, CDR1 is SGHTA and CDR2 is FQGNSA. This CDR3 has 15 amino acids.

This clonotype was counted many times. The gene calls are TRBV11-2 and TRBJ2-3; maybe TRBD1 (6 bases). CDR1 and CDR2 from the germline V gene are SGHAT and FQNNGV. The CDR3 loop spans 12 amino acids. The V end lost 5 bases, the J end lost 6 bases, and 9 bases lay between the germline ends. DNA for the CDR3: TGTGCCAGCAGCCCAGGGGTGGATACGCAGTATTTT. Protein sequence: CASSPGVDTQYF.

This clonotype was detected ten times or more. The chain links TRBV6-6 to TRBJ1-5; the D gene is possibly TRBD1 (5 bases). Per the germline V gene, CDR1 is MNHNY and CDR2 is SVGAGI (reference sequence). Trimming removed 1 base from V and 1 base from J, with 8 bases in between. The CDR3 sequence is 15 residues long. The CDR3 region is CASSYLGLSNQPQHF. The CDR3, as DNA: TGTGCCAGCAGTTACTTGGGGCTGAGCAATCAGCCCCAGCATTTT.

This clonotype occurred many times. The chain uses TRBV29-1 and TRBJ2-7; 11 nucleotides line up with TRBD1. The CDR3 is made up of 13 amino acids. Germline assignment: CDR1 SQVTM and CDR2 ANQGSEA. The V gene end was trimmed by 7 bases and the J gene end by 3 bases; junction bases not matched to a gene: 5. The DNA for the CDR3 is TGCAGCGCCGGACAGGGGGCCAACTACGAGCAGTACTTC. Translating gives CSAGQGANYEQYF.

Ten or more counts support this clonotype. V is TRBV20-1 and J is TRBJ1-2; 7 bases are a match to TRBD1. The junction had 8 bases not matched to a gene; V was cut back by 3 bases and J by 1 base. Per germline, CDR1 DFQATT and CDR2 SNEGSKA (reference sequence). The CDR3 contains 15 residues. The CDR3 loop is CSARRNHRGNYGYTF. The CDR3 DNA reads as TGCAGTGCTAGGCGCAACCACAGGGGTAACTATGGCTACACCTTC.

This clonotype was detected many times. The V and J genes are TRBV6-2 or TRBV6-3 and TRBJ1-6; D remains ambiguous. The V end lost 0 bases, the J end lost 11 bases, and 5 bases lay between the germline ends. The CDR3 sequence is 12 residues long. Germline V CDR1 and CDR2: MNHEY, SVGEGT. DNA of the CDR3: TGTGCCAGCAGTTACTCGACCCCACCCCTCCACTTT. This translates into CASSYSTPPLHF.

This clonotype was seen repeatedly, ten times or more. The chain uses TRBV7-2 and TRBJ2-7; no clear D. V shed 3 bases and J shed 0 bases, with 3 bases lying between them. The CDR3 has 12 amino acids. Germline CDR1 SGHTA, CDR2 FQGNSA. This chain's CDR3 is CASSFSSYEQYF. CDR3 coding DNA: TGTGCCAGCAGCTTCAGCTCCTACGAGCAGTACTTC.

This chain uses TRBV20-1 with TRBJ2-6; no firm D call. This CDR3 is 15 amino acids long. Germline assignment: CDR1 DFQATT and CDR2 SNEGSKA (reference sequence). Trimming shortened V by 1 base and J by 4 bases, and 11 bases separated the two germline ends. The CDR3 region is CSARARLLGANVLTF. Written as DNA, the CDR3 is TGCAGTGCTAGAGCAAGGCTTTTGGGGGCCAACGTCCTGACTTTC.

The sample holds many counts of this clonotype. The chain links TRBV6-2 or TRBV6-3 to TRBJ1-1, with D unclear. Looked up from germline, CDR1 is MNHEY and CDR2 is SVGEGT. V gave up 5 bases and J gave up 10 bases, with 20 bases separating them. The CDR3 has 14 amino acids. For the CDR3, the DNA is TGTGCCAGCAGTCCGACGGGATTCTCTAAGGGAGCTTTCTTT. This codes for CASSPTGFSKGAFF.

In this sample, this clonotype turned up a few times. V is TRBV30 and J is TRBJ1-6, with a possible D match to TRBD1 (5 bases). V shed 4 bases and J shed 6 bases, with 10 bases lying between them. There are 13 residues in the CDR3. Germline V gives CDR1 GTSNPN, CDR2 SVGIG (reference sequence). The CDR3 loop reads CAWTGLSNSPLHF. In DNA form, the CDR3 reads TGTGCCTGGACAGGGCTGTCTAATTCACCCCTCCACTTT.

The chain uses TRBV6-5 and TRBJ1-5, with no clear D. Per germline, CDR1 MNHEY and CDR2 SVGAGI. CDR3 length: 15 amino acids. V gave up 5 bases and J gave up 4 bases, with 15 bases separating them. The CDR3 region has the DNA TGTGCCAGCAGTCCCCAAATGGACCGGAATCAGCCCCAGCATTTT. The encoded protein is CASSPQMDRNQPQHF.

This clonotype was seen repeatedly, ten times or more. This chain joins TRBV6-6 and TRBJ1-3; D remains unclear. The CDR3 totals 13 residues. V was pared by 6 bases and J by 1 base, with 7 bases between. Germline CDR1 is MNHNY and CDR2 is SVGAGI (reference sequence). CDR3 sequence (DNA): TGTGCCAGCAGGCCAGGATCTGGAAACACCATATATTTT. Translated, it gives CASRPGSGNTIYF.

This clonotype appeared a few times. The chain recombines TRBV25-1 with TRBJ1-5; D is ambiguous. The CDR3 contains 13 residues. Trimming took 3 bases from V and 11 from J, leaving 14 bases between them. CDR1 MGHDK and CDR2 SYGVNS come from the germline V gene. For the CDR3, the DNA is TGTGCCAGCAGTGATAGAATAGACGGCTCCCAGCATTTT. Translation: CASSDRIDGSQHF. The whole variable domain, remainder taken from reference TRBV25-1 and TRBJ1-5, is EADIYQTPRYLVIGTGKKITLECSQTMGHDKMYWYQQDPGMELHLIHYSYGVNSTEKGDLSSESTVSRIRTEHFPLTLESARPSHTSQYLCASSDRIDGSQHFGDGTRLSIL.

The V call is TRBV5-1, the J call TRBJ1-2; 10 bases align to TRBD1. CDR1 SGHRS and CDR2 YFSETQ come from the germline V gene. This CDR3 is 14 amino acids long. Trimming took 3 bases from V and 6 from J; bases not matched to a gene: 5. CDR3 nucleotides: TGCGCCAGCAGCTCGGGACAGGGGATTGATGGCTACACCTTC. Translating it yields CASSSGQGIDGYTF.

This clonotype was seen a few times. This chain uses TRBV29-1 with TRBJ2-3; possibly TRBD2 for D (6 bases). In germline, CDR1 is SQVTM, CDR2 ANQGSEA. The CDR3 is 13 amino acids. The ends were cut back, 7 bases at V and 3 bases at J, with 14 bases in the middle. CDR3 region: CSARLGGTDTQYF. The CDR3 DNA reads TGCAGCGCCCGCTTGGGGGGTACAGATACGCAGTATTTT.